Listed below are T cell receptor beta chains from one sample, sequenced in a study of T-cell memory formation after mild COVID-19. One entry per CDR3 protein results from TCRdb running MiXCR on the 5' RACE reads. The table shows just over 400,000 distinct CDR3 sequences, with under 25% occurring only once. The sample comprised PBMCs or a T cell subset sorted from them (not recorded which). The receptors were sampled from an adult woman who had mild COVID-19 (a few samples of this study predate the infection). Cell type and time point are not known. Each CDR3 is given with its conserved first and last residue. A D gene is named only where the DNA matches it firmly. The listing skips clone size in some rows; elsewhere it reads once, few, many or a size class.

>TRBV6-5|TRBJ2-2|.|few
CASSPSTPNTGELFF
TGTGCCAGCAGCCCCTCGACACCGAACACCGGGGAGCTGTTTTTT
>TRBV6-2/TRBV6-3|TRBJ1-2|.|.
CASSYDRGTSYGYTF
TGTGCCAGCAGTTACGATCGGGGGACCTCCTATGGCTACACCTTC
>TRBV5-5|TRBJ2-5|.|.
CASSPLLVGIQETQYF
TGTGCCAGCAGCCCCCTATTAGTTGGAATACAAGAGACCCAGTACTTC
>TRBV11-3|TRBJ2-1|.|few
CASSLWLGEQFF
TGTGCCAGCAGCTTGTGGCTGGGAGAGCAGTTCTTC
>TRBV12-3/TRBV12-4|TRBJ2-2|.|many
CASGNTGELFF
TGTGCCAGCGGGAACACCGGGGAGCTGTTTTTT
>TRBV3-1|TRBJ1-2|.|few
CASSQVSVVGYTF
TGTGCCAGCAGCCAAGTGTCCGTGGTTGGCTACACCTTC
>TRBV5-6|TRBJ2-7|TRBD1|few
CASRTSGGPFDEQYF
TGTGCCAGCAGAACATCAGGGGGCCCATTTGACGAGCAGTACTTC
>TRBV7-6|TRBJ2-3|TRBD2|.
CASSKLAGDTQYF
TGTGCCAGCAGCAAATTAGCGGGGGATACGCAGTATTTT
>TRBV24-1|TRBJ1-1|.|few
CATSDSRGKETEAFF
TGTGCCACCAGTGATTCGAGGGGAAAGGAAACTGAAGCTTTCTTT
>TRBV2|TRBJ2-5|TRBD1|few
CASSARTGLQETQYF
TGTGCCAGCAGTGCTCGGACAGGACTCCAAGAGACCCAGTACTTC
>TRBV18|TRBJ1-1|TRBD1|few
CASSPTGTDFTEAFF
TGTGCCAGCTCACCTACAGGGACAGATTTCACTGAAGCTTTCTTT
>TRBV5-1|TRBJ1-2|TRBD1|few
CASSDPGTAYGYTF
TGCGCCAGCAGCGACCCGGGGACAGCGTATGGCTACACCTTC
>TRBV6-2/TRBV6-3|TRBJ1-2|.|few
CATPVADGYTF
TGTGCCACCCCAGTGGCGGATGGCTACACCTTC
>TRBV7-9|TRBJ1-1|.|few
CASSLHSRNTEAFF
TGTGCCAGCAGCTTACACTCCCGGAACACTGAAGCTTTCTTT
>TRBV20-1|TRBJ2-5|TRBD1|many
CSAEQGVQETQYF
TGCAGTGCCGAACAGGGGGTCCAAGAGACCCAGTACTTC
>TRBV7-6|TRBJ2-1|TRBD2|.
CASSLTSGISYNEQFF
TGTGCCAGCAGCTTAACTAGCGGAATCTCCTACAATGAGCAGTTCTTC
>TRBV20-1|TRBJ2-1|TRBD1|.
CSARTGTGNEQFF
TGCAGTGCTCGCACCGGGACAGGGAATGAGCAGTTCTTC
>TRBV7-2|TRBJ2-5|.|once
CASSFSGGRETQYF
TGTGCCAGCAGCTTTAGTGGGGGGAGGGAGACCCAGTACTTC
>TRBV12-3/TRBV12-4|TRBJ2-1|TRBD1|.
CASRSTGENSRFF
TGTGCCAGCAGGTCGACAGGGGAAAATTCTCGGTTCTTC
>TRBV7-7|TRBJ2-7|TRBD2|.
CASSLAGLATEQYF
TGTGCTAGCAGCTTGGCGGGACTAGCTACCGAGCAGTACTTC
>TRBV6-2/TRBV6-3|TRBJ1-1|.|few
CASTERGIPTLNTEAFF
TGTGCCAGCACCGAGAGAGGGATCCCGACATTAAACACTGAAGCTTTCTTT
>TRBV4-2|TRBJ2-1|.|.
CASSLSGDSYNEQFF
TGTGCCAGCAGCCTTAGCGGAGATTCCTACAATGAGCAGTTCTTC
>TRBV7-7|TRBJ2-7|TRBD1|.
CASSFGTGSEQYF
TGTGCTAGCAGCTTTGGGACAGGAAGCGAGCAGTACTTC
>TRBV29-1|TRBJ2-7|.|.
CSVRREPSEQYF
TGCAGCGTGCGGAGGGAGCCGAGCGAGCAGTACTTC
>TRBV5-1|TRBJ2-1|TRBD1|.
CASSSARQGSNEQFF
TGCGCCAGCAGCTCCGCTAGACAGGGGAGCAATGAGCAGTTCTTC
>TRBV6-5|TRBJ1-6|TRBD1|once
CASSSRQGSRGNSPLHF
TGTGCCAGCAGTTCCCGACAGGGCTCCCGGGGTAATTCACCCCTCCACTTT
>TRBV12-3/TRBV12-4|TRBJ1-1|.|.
CASSFGPGPRLAFF
TGTGCCAGCAGTTTCGGTCCGGGACCCAGGCTAGCTTTCTTT
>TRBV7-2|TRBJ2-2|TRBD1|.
CASSLRGQGAPGELFF
TGTGCCAGCAGCTTAAGAGGACAGGGGGCACCCGGGGAGCTGTTTTTT
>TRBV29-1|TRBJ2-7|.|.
CSVARDMSIYEQYF
TGCAGCGTTGCTCGAGACATGTCGATCTACGAGCAGTACTTC
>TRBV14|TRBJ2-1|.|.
CASGGEGGPENEQFF
TGTGCCAGCGGGGGCGAGGGAGGGCCAGAGAATGAGCAGTTCTTC
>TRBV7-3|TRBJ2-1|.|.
CASSLSGGSEQFF
TGTGCCAGCAGCTTATCCGGCGGCAGTGAGCAGTTCTTC
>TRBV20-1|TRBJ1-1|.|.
CSARSGGGNTEAFF
TGCAGTGCTAGGTCCGGAGGCGGGAACACTGAAGCTTTCTTT
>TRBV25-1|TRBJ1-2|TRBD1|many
CASRGQFDGYTF
TGTGCCAGCAGGGGACAGTTCGATGGCTACACCTTC
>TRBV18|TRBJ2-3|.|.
CASSPGRGAVSTDTQYF
TGTGCCAGCTCACCAGGCAGGGGCGCGGTTAGCACAGATACGCAGTATTTT
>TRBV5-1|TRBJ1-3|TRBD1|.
CASSLGTGNGNTIYF
TGCGCCAGCAGCCTCGGGACAGGGAATGGAAACACCATATATTTT
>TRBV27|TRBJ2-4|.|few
CASSLSLMDIQYF
TGTGCCAGCAGTTTATCCCTCATGGACATTCAGTACTTC
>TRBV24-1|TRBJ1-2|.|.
CATSADGNYGYTF
TGTGCCACCAGTGCGGACGGAAACTATGGCTACACCTTC
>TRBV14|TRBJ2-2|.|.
CASSQDASTAHTGELFF
TGTGCCAGCAGCCAAGACGCCTCAACGGCTCACACCGGGGAGCTGTTTTTT
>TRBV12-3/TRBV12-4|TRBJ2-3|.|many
CASSYTDTQYF
TGTGCCAGCAGCTACACAGATACGCAGTATTTT
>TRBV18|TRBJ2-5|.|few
CASSPSRRETQYF
TGTGCCAGCTCACCATCACGGCGAGAGACCCAGTACTTC
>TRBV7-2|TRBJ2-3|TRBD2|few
CASSLLQLAGGSTDTQYF
TGTGCCAGCAGCTTACTCCAACTAGCGGGGGGCAGCACAGATACGCAGTATTTT
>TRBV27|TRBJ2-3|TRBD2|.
CASSRTSGSLFPDTQYF
TGTGCCAGCAGCCGGACTAGCGGGAGTTTATTTCCAGATACGCAGTATTTT
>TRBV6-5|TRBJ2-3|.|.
CASSYSSPGGDTQYF
TGTGCCAGCAGTTACTCGAGTCCCGGAGGAGATACGCAGTATTTT
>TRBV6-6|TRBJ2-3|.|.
CASKGETGGPSTDTQYF
TGTGCCAGTAAAGGGGAGACGGGCGGACCTAGCACAGATACGCAGTATTTT
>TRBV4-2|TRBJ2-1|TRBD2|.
CASSQDGSGVLAGPAFF
TGTGCCAGCAGCCAAGATGGTTCGGGTGTTCTAGCGGGGCCCGCGTTCTTC
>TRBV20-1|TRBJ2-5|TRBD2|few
CSARTPGLGAETQYF
TGCAGTGCTCGTACACCGGGACTAGGGGCGGAGACCCAGTACTTC
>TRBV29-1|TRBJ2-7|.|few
CSVEDHMRGYF
TGCAGCGTTGAAGATCACATGCGGGGGTACTTC
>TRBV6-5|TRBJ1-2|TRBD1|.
CASSYNRQGAGYGYTF
TGTGCCAGCAGTTACAATAGACAGGGGGCAGGCTATGGCTACACCTTC
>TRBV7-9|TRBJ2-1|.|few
CASSLARGINEQFF
TGTGCCAGCAGCTTAGCCAGGGGTATCAATGAGCAGTTCTTC
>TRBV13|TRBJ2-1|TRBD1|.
CASSLYTGVGNEQFF
TGTGCCAGCAGCTTATACACAGGGGTTGGCAATGAGCAGTTCTTC
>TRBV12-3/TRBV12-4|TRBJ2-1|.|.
CASGPTSSNEQFF
TGTGCCAGCGGTCCCACGTCATCCAATGAGCAGTTCTTC
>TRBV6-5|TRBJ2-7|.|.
CASSYSMMGVGTAYEQYF
TGTGCCAGCAGTTACTCGATGATGGGTGTAGGAACGGCTTACGAGCAGTACTTC
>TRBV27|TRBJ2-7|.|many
CASSLLRGEQYF
TGTGCCAGCAGTTTACTCAGGGGCGAGCAGTACTTC
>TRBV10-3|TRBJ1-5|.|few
CAISETGSNQPQHF
TGTGCCATCAGTGAGACGGGTAGCAATCAGCCCCAGCATTTT
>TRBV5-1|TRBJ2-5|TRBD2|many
CASSLTSGQETQYF
TGCGCCAGCAGCTTGACTAGCGGCCAAGAGACCCAGTACTTC